This T cell receptor (beta chain) was profiled in a study of blood T cell repertoires in COVID-19. The assay was immunoSEQ multiplex PCR, and TCRdb's table has in-frame clones only and misses some. The repertoire has fewer than 350,000 clones, over 75% of them found once; the top ten carry approximately 1%. Cohort 3 recovery required two negative PCRs, clearance, or symptom resolution. The CDR3 runs 13 residues. V shed 4 bases and J shed 10 bases, with 14 bases lying between them. Germline V gene lookup returns CDR1 MNHEY and CDR2 SMNVEV (reference sequence). This sequence joins TRBV27 and TRBJ2-1, with D maybe TRBD1 (6 bases). The source material was PBMCs or T cells enriched from blood (not recorded which). The origin of this receptor is a woman younger than 45 who had recovered from COVID-19. The CDR3 protein is CASSSSPTGEQFF. CDR3 DNA: TGTGCCAGCAGTTCCAGCCCGACAGGAGAGCAGTTCTTC.